This TCR beta chain was recorded in a study of T-cell memory formation after mild COVID-19. From germline, CDR1 is MNHEY and CDR2 SVGAGI. V gave up 4 bases and J gave up 2 bases; unmatched junction bases: 12. The CDR3 is 17 amino acids. TCRdb called the 5' RACE reads again in MiXCR, with one record for every CDR3 protein. The repertoire holds 110,000 to 150,000 distinct CDR3 sequences, with 25% as singletons. This clonotype appeared a few times. Its antigen is not identified. Study observations and caveats: Contracting CD4+ clones were located mainly in CM and EM, and CD8+ clones in EMRA.

The clonotype originates from an adult woman who had mild COVID-19 (a few samples of this study predate the infection). Cell type and time point are not known. The sequenced sample consisted of PBMCs or a T cell subset sorted from them (not recorded which). The chain employs TRBV6-5 and TRBJ2-3; 7 bases map to TRBD2. CDR3: CASSSHLRDYYTDTQYF. The CDR3 DNA sequence: TGTGCCAGCAGTTCGCATTTGAGGGACTACTACACAGATACGCAGTATTTT.